These 19 T cell receptor beta chains were all obtained from the same sample, sequenced in a study of cytomegalovirus exposure and HLA in healthy donors. Assay: immunoSEQ multiplex PCR; the TCRdb copy retains only in-frame clones and omits some. Seen here are some 200,000 clones, 75% to 95% observed once, and the top ten hold around 1.1%. Sequenced input: PBMCs. The receptors come from a woman younger than 30 in good health and CMV-seronegative.

This chain connects TRBV30 to TRBJ2-2; 7 bases agree with TRBD2. The CDR3 extends over 16 amino acids. With V trimmed by 5 bases and J by 0 bases, 9 bases remained unmatched. Germline V gene lookup returns CDR1 GTSNPN and CDR2 SVGIG (reference sequence). The CDR3 region is CAWRTSRASNTGELFF. The CDR3 bases are TGTGCCTGGCGGACTAGTCGGGCCTCGAACACCGGGGAGCTGTTTTTT.

The chain carries TRBV29-1 and TRBJ2-7; the D gene is possibly TRBD1 (6 bases). The CDR3 has 14 amino acids. V lost 4 bases, J lost 3 bases, and 16 bases lay in between. Germline assignment: CDR1 SQVTM and CDR2 ANQGSEA. The CDR3 is CSVVRDTGLYEQYF. In DNA form, the CDR3 reads TGCAGCGTTGTACGGGACACAGGGCTCTACGAGCAGTACTTC.

This chain connects TRBV30 to TRBJ1-1; D is unclear. The germline V and J ends were trimmed by 4 bases and 0 bases, with 15 bases remaining between them. Germline loops: CDR1 GTSNPN, CDR2 SVGIG (reference sequence). The CDR3 totals 15 residues. Here the CDR3 DNA reads TGTGCCTGGACTCGATTCCGGGGTCTGAACACTGAAGCTTTCTTT. This encodes CAWTRFRGLNTEAFF.

V gene TRBV23-1 combines with J gene TRBJ2-3; TRBD2 matches 13 bases. TRBV23-1 is an ORF; its function is uncertain. The CDR3 runs 18 residues. Trimming cost V 3 bases and J 2 bases; bases outside gene matches: 8. The CDR3 DNA follows: TGCGCCAGCAGTCAGCTTACCGGGACTAGCGGGACCACAGATACGCAGTATTTT. Translated: CASSQLTGTSGTTDTQYF.

The rearrangement uses TRBV10-3 and TRBJ1-6; D remains ambiguous. Trimming cost V 8 bases and J 7 bases, with 6 bases left between them. Germline V CDR1 and CDR2: ENHRY, SYGVKD. This CDR3 contains 11 residues. CDR3 bases: TGTGCCATCGGGGAGAATTCACCCCTCCACTTT. Amino acid sequence: CAIGENSPLHF.

The V and J genes are TRBV9 and TRBJ2-7, with TRBD1 identical over 7 bases. The CDR3 is 14 amino acids. Germline CDR1 is SGDLS and CDR2 is YYNGEE. Germline trimming cut 0 bases from V and 5 bases from J; bases unmatched to any gene: 5. The DNA of the CDR3 is TGTGCCAGCAGCGTAGCTGACAGGGAGAACGAGCAGTACTTC. It codes for CASSVADRENEQYF.

The chain is built from TRBV5-6 and TRBJ1-2; D perhaps matches TRBD1 (6 bases). V dropped 4 bases and J dropped 8 bases, with 15 bases sitting between them. This CDR3 has 13 amino acids. CDR1 and CDR2 (germline): SGHDT, YYEEEE. This CDR3 reads CASSVDRYSGYTF. The CDR3 DNA follows: TGTGCCAGCAGCGTTGACAGGTATTCCGGCTACACCTTC.

V is TRBV5-1 and J is TRBJ2-6; possibly TRBD2 for D (5 bases). Trimming took 4 bases from V and 4 from J, leaving 15 bases between them. CDR1 SGHRS and CDR2 YFSETQ come from the germline V gene. The CDR3 is 16 residues long. This CDR3 is CASSRPGVWGANVLTF. Written as DNA, the CDR3 is TGCGCCAGCAGCCGCCCCGGGGTGTGGGGGGCCAACGTCCTGACTTTC.

This clone was observed a few times. The rearrangement links TRBV5-1 to TRBJ2-7, with TRBD1 identical over 10 bases. V shed 3 bases and J 4 bases; nucleotides not matched to a gene: 13. The CDR3 covers 17 residues. Looked up from germline, CDR1 is SGHRS and CDR2 is YFSETQ. CDR3 sequence (DNA): TGCGCCAGCAGCTCCCGACGGGACAGGGGAGTCTCTTACGAGCAGTACTTC. This codes for CASSSRRDRGVSYEQYF. The whole variable domain, filled in from reference TRBV5-1 and TRBJ2-7, reads KAGVTQTPRYLIKTRGQQVTLSCSPISGHRSVSWYQQTPGQGLQFLFEYFSETQRNKGNFPGRFSGRQFSNSRSEMNVSTLELGDSALYLCASSSRRDRGVSYEQYFGPGTRLTVT.

The J gene is TRBJ2-7, the V gene TRBV6-1; 9 nucleotides agree with TRBD1. This CDR3 comprises 14 residues. J gave up 4 bases and V 3 bases, and 4 bases lay outside the gene matches. Germline V lookup: CDR1 MNHNS, CDR2 SASEGT. This CDR3 is CASSEMDRGYEQYF. The CDR3 DNA is TGTGCCAGCAGTGAGATGGACAGGGGTTACGAGCAGTACTTC.

The V and J genes are TRBV29-1 and TRBJ2-5; D might be TRBD1 (5 bases). Trimming removed 7 bases from V and 1 base from J, with 13 bases in between. The CDR3 loop spans 13 amino acids. Germline CDR1 is SQVTM and CDR2 is ANQGSEA. The CDR3 loop is CSAGQGTQETQYF. CDR3 nucleotide sequence: TGCAGCGCTGGCCAGGGAACCCAAGAGACCCAGTACTTC.

V usage is TRBV2 and J usage is TRBJ1-5, with TRBD1 as a possible D gene (5 bases). In germline, CDR1 is SNHLY, CDR2 FYNNEI. There are 14 residues in the CDR3. V lost 5 bases and J lost 4, with 12 bases in between. DNA for the CDR3: TGTGCCAGCAGTTCCGACAGCCTAAATCAGCCCCAGCATTTT. This codes for CASSSDSLNQPQHF. Full variable domain (rest looked up from reference TRBV2 and TRBJ1-5): EPEVTQTPSHQVTQMGQEVILRCVPISNHLYFYWYRQILGQKVEFLVSFYNNEISEKSEIFDDQFSVERPDGSNFTLKIRSTKLEDSAMYFCASSSDSLNQPQHFGDGTRLSIL.

The table lists this clone with a count of one. This sequence joins TRBV29-1 and TRBJ2-3; D is ambiguous. Germline CDR1 reads SQVTM; CDR2 reads ANQGSEA. V lost 7 bases, J lost 5 bases, and 7 bases lay in between. This CDR3 has 10 residues. The CDR3 coding sequence is TGCAGCGGATTAGTAGATACGCAGTATTTT. Protein product: CSGLVDTQYF.

J is TRBJ2-5 and V is TRBV7-9; 7 bases map to TRBD2. The germline CDR1 and CDR2 sequences are SEHNR and FQNEAQ (reference sequence). CDR3 length: 16 residues. The ends lost 5 bases at V and 5 bases at J; junction bases unmatched: 14. CDR3 sequence: CASSGPGGRWGETQYF. In DNA, the CDR3 is TGTGCCAGCAGCGGACCTGGCGGGAGATGGGGGGAGACCCAGTACTTC.

CDR3 residues: CASSLRQGRVTEAFF. CDR3 bases: TGCGCCAGCAGCCTACGACAGGGGCGGGTCACTGAAGCTTTCTTT. This rearrangement joins TRBV5-1 to TRBJ1-1; TRBD1 matches at 8 bases. The germline V gene has CDR1 SGHRS and CDR2 YFSETQ. The V gene end was trimmed by 4 bases and the J gene end by 4 bases; junction bases not matched to a gene: 9. This CDR3 has 15 residues. Drawing the rest from reference TRBV5-1 and TRBJ1-1, the complete variable domain is KAGVTQTPRYLIKTRGQQVTLSCSPISGHRSVSWYQQTPGQGLQFLFEYFSETQRNKGNFPGRFSGRQFSNSRSEMNVSTLELGDSALYLCASSLRQGRVTEAFFGQGTRLTVV.

The V call is TRBV7-8, the J call TRBJ1-5; no clear D. Germline lookup yields CDR1 SGHVS and CDR2 FQNEAQ. CDR3 size: 15 residues. V lost 5 bases to trimming and J lost 1 base, with 12 bases between them. The CDR3 sequence: CASSIQVSSNQPQHF. CDR3 coding DNA: TGTGCCAGCAGCATCCAGGTATCCAGCAATCAGCCCCAGCATTTT.

This chain joins TRBV4-1 and TRBJ2-3; D remains ambiguous. The V and J ends lost 2 bases and 3 bases respectively, with 3 bases between them. The germline gives CDR1 MGHRA, CDR2 YSYEKL. The CDR3 is 12 amino acids. CDR3 residues: CASSQLTDTQYF. The CDR3 DNA reads TGCGCCAGCAGCCAACTAACAGATACGCAGTATTTT.

This rearrangement joins TRBV15 to TRBJ2-1; D possibly corresponds to TRBD1 (6 bases). Trimming pared 0 bases from V and 8 bases from J, leaving 14 bases between. The length of the CDR3 is 15 residues. Germline V gene lookup returns CDR1 LNHNV and CDR2 YYDKDF (reference sequence). CDR3 sequence: CATSRDPTGIYEQFF. The CDR3 coding sequence is TGTGCCACCAGCAGAGATCCCACAGGGATATATGAGCAGTTCTTC.

This chain links TRBV27 with TRBJ1-5; the D gene is possibly TRBD1 (6 bases). The ends were cut back, 2 bases at V and 7 bases at J, with 9 bases in the middle. The CDR3 is 13 residues long. CDR1 is MNHEY and CDR2 is SMNVEV in the germline V gene (reference sequence). CDR3 DNA: TGTGCCAGCAGTTTAAACAGGGTACAGCCCCAGCATTTT. Protein product: CASSLNRVQPQHF.